This T cell receptor (beta chain) was profiled in a study of T-cell memory formation after mild COVID-19. Study information: TCR clusters largely stayed donor specific.

This clonotype was seen a few times. V shed 6 bases and J 8 bases; nucleotides not matched to a gene: 3. CDR1 is SGHTA, CDR2 FQGTGA, per germline. CDR3 length: 13 amino acids. TCRdb recomputed calls from the 5' RACE reads with MiXCR, one row per CDR3 protein. There are 250,000 to 350,000 distinct CDR3 sequences in the sample; around a sixth occur only once, and roughly a fifth lies in the top ten. J is TRBJ2-1 and V is TRBV7-3; 11 positions match TRBD2. This receptor was identified in a man between 18 and 29 years old who had mild COVID-19 (a few samples of this study predate the infection). Cell type and time point are not known. The sample taken for sequencing was PBMCs or a T cell subset sorted from them (not recorded which). CDR3 DNA sequence: TGTGCCAGCAGTCCGACTAGCGGGGATGAGCAGTTCTTC. The encoded protein is CASSPTSGDEQFF.